The sequence of this T cell receptor beta chain was determined in a study of control samples from healthy donors and cancer patients. Repertoires were generated with immunoSEQ multiplex PCR, while TCRdb's copy carries only in-frame clones and drops some. This table has roughly 80,000 clones, 70% to 90% appearing once. Germline V lookup: CDR1 MNHEY, CDR2 SVGAGI. Trimming shortened V by 3 bases and J by 6 bases, and 16 bases separated the two germline ends. The CDR3 is 15 amino acids. What was sequenced was blood. This clonotype was sampled from a woman in her 50s in good health. This chain links TRBV6-5 with TRBJ2-3; D is ambiguous. The CDR3 loop reads CASSYIEWGRDTQYF. For the CDR3, the DNA is TGTGCCAGCAGTTATATAGAATGGGGTAGGGATACGCAGTATTTT.